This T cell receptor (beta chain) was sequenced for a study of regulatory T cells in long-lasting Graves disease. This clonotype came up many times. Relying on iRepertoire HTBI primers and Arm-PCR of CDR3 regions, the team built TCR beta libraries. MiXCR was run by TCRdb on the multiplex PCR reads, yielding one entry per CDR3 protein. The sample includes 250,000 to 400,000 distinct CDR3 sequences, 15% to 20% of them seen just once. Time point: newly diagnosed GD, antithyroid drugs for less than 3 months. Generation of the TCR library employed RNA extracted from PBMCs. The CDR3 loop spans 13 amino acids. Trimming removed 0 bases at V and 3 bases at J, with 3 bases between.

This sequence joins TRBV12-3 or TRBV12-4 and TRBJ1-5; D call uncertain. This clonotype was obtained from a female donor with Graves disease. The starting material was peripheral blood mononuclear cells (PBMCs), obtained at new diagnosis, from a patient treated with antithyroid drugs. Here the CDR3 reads CASSLAHNQPQHF. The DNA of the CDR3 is TGTGCCAGCAGTTTAGCTCACAATCAGCCCCAGCATTTT.